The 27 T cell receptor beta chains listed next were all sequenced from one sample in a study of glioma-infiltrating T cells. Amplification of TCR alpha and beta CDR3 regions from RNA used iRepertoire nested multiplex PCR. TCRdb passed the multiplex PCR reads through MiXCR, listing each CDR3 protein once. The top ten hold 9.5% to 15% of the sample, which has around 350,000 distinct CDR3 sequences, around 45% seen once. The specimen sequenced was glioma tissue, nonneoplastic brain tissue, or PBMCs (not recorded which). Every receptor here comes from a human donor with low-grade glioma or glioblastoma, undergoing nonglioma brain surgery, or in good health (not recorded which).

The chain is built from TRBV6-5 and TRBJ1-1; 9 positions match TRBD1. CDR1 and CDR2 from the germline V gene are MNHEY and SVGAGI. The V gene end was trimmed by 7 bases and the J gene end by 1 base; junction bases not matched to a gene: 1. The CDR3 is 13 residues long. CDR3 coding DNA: TGTGCCAGCAAGACAGGGGGGAACACTGAAGCTTTCTTT. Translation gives CASKTGGNTEAFF.

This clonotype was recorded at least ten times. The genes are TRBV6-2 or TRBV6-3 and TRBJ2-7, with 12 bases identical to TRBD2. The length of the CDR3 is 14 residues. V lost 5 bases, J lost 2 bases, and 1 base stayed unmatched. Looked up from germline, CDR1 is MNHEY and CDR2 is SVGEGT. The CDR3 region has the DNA TGTGCCAGCAGTCGGACTAGCGGGACCTACGAGCAGTACTTC. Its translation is CASSRTSGTYEQYF.

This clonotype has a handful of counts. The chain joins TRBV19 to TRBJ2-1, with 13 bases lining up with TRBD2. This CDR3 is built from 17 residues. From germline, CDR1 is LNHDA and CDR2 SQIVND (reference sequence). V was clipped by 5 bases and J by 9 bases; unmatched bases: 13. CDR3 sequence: CASSGTTSGRLVAEQFF. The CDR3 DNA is TGTGCCAGTAGTGGGACGACTAGCGGGAGGCTTGTCGCTGAGCAGTTCTTC.

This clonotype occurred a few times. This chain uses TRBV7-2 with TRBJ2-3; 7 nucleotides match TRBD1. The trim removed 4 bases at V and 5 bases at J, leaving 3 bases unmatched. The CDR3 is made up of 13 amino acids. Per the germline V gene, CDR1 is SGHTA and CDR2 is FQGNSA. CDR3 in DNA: TGTGCCAGCAGCTCCCAGGGGGTAGATACGCAGTATTTT. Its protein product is CASSSQGVDTQYF.

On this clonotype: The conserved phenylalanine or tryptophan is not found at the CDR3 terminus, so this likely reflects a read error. The CDR3 sequence is CASSLRVGSNQPQHL. In nucleotides, the CDR3 is TGTGCCAGCAGTTTAAGGGTCGGTAGCAATCAGCCCCAGCATCTT. The V call is TRBV27, the J call TRBJ1-5; unclear D gene. The length of the CDR3 is 15 residues. The V gene lost 2 bases and the J gene lost 0 bases, with 8 bases spanning the gap. Germline lookup yields CDR1 MNHEY and CDR2 SMNVEV (reference sequence).

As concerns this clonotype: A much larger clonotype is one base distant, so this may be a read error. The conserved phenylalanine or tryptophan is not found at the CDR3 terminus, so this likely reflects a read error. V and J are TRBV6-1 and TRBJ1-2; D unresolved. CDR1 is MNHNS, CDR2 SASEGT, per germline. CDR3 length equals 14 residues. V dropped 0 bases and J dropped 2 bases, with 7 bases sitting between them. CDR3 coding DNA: TGTGCCAGCAGTGAAGCCCCCAGGAACTATGGCTACACCCTC. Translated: CASSEAPRNYGYTL.

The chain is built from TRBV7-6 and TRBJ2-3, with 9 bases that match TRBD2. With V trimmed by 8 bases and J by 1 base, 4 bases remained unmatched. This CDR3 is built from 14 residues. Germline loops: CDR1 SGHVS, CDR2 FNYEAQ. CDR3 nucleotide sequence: TGTGCCAGCGCGGGAGGGCCTGGCACAGATACGCAGTATTTT. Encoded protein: CASAGGPGTDTQYF.

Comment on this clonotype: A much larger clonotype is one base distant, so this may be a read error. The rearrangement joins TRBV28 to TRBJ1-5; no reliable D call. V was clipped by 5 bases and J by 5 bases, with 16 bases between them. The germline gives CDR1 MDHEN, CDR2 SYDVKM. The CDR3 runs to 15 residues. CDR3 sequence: CASSPSGSGDQPQHF. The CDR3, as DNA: TGTGCCAGCAGTCCCTCCGGCAGTGGAGATCAGCCCCAGCATTTT.

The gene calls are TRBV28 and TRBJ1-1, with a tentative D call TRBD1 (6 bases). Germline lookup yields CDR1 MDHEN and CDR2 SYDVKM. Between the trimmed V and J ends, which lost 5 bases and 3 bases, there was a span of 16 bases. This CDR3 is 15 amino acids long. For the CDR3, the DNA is TGTGCCAGCAGTATTATATACAGGGCGGACACTGAAGCTTTCTTT. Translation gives CASSIIYRADTEAFF.

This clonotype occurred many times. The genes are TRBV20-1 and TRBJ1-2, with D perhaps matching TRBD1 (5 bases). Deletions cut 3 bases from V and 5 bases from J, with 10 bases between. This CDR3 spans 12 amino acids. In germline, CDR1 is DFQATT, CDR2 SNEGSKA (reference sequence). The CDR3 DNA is TGCAGTGCTAGCAGGGATCGGTATGGCTACACCTTC. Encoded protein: CSASRDRYGYTF.

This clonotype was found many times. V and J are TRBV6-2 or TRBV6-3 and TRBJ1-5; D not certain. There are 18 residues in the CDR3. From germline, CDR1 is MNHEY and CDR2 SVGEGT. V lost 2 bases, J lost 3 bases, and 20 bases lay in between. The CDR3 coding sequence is TGTGCCAGCAGTTACAACAAGGACCGAACTACCCCCAATCAGCCCCAGCATTTT. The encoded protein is CASSYNKDRTTPNQPQHF.

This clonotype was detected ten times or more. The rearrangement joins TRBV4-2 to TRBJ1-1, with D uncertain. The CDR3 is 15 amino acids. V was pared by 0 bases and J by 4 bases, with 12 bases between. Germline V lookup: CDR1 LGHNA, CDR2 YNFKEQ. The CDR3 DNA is TGTGCCAGCAGCCAAGAAGAGGCTTCAGGCACTGAAGCTTTCTTT. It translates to CASSQEEASGTEAFF.

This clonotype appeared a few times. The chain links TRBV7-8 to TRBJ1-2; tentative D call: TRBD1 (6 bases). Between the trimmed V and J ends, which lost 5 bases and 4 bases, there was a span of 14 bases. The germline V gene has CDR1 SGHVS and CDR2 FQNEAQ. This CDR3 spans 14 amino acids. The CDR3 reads CASSITQGSYGYTF. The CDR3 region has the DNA TGTGCCAGCAGCATAACACAGGGTTCCTATGGCTACACCTTC.

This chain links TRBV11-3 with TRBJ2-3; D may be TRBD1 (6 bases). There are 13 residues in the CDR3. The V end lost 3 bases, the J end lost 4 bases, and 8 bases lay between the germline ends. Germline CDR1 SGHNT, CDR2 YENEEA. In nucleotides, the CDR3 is TGTGCCAGCAGCTTTGAGGGGGCAGATACGCAGTATTTT. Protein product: CASSFEGADTQYF.

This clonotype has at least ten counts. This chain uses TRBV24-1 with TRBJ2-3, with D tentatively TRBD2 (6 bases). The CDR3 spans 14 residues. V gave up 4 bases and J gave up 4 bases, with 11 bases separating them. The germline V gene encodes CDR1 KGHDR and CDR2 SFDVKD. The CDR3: CATSDRRLADTQYF. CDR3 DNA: TGTGCCACCAGTGACCGCCGACTAGCAGATACGCAGTATTTT.

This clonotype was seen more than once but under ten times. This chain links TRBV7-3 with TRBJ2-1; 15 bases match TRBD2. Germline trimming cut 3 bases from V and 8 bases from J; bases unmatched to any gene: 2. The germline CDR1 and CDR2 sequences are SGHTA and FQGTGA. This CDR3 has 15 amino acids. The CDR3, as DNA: TGTGCCAGCAGCTTCGGACTAGCGGGGGGGGATGAGCAGTTCTTC. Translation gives CASSFGLAGGDEQFF.

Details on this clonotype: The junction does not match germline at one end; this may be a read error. The CDR3 sequence: CSAREGGENTEAFF. The CDR3, as DNA: TGCAGTGCAAGGGAGGGGGGGGAGAACACTGAAGCCTTCTTT. This chain uses TRBV20-1 with TRBJ1-1; D possibly corresponds to TRBD1 (6 bases). Germline V gene sequence: CDR1 DFQATT, CDR2 SNEGSKA (reference sequence). The CDR3 runs 14 residues.

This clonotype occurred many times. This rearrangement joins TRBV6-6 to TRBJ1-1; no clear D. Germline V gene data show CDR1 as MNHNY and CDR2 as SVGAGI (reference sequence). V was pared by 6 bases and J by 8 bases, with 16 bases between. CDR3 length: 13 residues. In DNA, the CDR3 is TGTGCCAGCAGACCCGTCGATTTACCGGAAGCTTTCTTT. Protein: CASRPVDLPEAFF.

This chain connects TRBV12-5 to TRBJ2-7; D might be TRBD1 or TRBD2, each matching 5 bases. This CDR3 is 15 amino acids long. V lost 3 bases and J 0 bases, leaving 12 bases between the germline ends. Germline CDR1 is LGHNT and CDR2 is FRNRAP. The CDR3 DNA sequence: TGTGCTAGTGGTTTACAGGAGGACAACTCCTACGAGCAGTACTTC. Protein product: CASGLQEDNSYEQYF.

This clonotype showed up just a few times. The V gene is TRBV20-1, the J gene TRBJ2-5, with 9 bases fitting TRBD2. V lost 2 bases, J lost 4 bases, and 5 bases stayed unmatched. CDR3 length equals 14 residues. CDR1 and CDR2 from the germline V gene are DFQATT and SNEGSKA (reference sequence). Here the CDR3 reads CSARNWREGETQYF. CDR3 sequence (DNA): TGCAGTGCTAGAAACTGGCGGGAGGGAGAGACCCAGTACTTC.

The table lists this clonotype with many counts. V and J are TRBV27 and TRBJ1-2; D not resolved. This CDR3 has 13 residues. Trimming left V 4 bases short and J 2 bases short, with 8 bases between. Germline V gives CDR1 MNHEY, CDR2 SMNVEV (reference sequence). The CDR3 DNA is TGTGCCAGCAGTTCGGAGGCGAACTATGGCTACACCTTC. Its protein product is CASSSEANYGYTF.

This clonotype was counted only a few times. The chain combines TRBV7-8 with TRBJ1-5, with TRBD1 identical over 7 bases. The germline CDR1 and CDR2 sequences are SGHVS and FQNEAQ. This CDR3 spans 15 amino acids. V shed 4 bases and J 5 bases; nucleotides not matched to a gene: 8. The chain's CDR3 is CASSSGVGGDQPQHF. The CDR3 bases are TGTGCCAGCAGCTCGGGGGTAGGGGGCGATCAGCCCCAGCATTTT.

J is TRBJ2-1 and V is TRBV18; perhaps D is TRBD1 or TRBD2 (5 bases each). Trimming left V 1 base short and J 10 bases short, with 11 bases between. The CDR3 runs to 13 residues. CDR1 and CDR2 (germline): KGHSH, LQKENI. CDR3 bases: TGTGCCAGCTCACCACGGAGCGAGGGGGAGCAGTTCTTC. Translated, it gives CASSPRSEGEQFF.

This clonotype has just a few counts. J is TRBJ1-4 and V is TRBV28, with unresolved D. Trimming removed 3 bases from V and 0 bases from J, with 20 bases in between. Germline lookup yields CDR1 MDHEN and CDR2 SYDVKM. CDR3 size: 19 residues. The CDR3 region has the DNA TGTGCCAGCAGTTTCAGGTTTGGGGAGTCCACTGCAACTAATGAAAAACTGTTTTTT. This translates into CASSFRFGESTATNEKLFF.

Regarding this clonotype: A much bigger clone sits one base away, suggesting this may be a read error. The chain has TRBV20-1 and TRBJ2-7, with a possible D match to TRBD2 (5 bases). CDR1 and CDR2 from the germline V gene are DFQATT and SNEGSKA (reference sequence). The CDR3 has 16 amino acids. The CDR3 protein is CGPNNPGLSVTYEQYF. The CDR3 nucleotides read TGCGGTCCCAACAACCCCGGACTGTCCGTCACCTACGAGCAGTACTTC.

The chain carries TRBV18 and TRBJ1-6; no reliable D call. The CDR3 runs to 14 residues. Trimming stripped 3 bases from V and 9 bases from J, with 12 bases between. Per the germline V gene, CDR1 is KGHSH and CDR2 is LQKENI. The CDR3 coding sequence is TGTGCCAGCTCACCCGAAAGTGTTTCTTCACCCCTCCACTTT. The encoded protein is CASSPESVSSPLHF. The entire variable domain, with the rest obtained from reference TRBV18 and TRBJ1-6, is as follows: NAGVMQNPRHLVRRRGQEARLRCSPMKGHSHVYWYRQLPEEGLKFMVYLQKENIIDESGMPKERFSAEFPKEGPSILRIQQVVRGDSAAYFCASSPESVSSPLHFGNGTRLTVT.

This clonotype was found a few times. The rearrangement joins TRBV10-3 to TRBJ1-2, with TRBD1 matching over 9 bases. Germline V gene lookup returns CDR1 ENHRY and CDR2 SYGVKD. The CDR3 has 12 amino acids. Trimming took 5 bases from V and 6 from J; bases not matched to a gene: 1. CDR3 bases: TGTGCCATCAGTCGGACAGGGGATGGCTACACCTTC. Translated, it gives CAISRTGDGYTF.